This T cell receptor beta chain was retrieved from a study of T-cell memory formation after mild COVID-19. Turning to the study itself: Clusters of TCRs were largely donor specific. General observations from the study: Whether day 37 second-wave clones are SARS-CoV-2-specific was not confirmed. Pre-infection memory held some responding clones, suggesting pre-existing cross-reactive T cells responded.

This clonotype appeared a few times. Its antigen is unknown. Trimming shortened V by 2 bases and J by 2 bases, and 20 bases separated the two germline ends. The length of the CDR3 is 18 residues. Germline V gene sequence: CDR1 MNHNY, CDR2 SVGAGI (reference sequence). 5'RACE with constant-segment primers yielded barcoded, UMI-tagged TCR alpha and TCR beta cDNA libraries. In TCRdb, the 5' RACE reads were re-called with MiXCR into one record per CDR3 protein. The sample has roughly 410,000 distinct CDR3 sequences, approximately 24% seen once; the top ten hold around 8.7%. Sequencing input: PBMCs or a T cell subset sorted from them (not recorded which). This sequence joins TRBV6-6 and TRBJ2-3, with D tentatively TRBD2 (5 bases). The source is an adult woman who had mild COVID-19 (a few samples of this study predate the infection). Cell type and time point are not known. Here the CDR3 DNA reads TGTGCCAGCAGTTACACCGAAAATTCGGGAATGGACACAGATACGCAGTATTTT. Amino acids: CASSYTENSGMDTDTQYF.